Sequencing of this T cell receptor (beta chain) was carried out in a study of blood T cells in healthy people across ages. Study-level points and caveats: Older age coincided with a roughly linear decline in TCR beta diversity per million T cells. Naive CD4+ cells and diversity were both higher in long-lived donors than in aged donors.

CDR3 length: 13 residues. CDR1 and CDR2 (germline): SGHRS, YFSETQ. A second PCR, run for about 6 to 11 cycles, used a sample-barcoded 5' primer plus a J-beta primer mix. TCRdb reprocessed the 5' RACE reads with MiXCR, giving one entry per CDR3 protein. This repertoire shows approximately 810,000 distinct CDR3 sequences, around 30% found once; its top ten account for 17%. This clonotype was recorded a few times. Its cognate antigen is unknown. It may be a read error: a sequence one base away is much more abundant. V gene TRBV5-1 combines with J gene TRBJ2-1; D ambiguous. This TCR came from an elderly woman in good health. Sequencing input: blood. The CDR3 DNA follows: TGCGCCAACAGCTTGGCCTCCGCCAATGAGCAGTTCTTC. Translating it yields CANSLASANEQFF.